The source of this T cell receptor (beta chain) is a study of identical twins. This CDR3 is built from 13 residues. Trimming removed 2 bases at V and 3 bases at J, with 9 bases between. The germline gives CDR1 SGHRS, CDR2 YFSETQ. TCRdb ran MiXCR on the 5' RACE reads and lists one entry per CDR3 protein. The sample has roughly 240,000 distinct CDR3 sequences, about 7% seen once. Worth noting for this clonotype: As yet, its antigen is unknown.

Study-level points and caveats: Cord blood beta clonotypes present at high abundance carried fewer insertions; no such pattern appeared in memory repertoires.

These data were likewise used in another study, on yellow fever vaccine responses in identical twins.

Sequenced material: memory (CD45RO+) T cells sorted from blood. The chain combines TRBV5-1 with TRBJ2-7, with D unresolved. The receptor was isolated from a woman between 18 and 29 years old in good health. CDR3: CASSFLMGYEQYF. The CDR3 DNA sequence: TGCGCCAGCAGCTTTCTCATGGGCTACGAGCAGTACTTC.